By sample share, the clone carrying this T cell receptor beta chain is medium-sized. The target antigen is unknown. TCRdb reanalysed the 5' RACE reads using MiXCR and keeps one entry per CDR3 protein. The sample shows approximately 3,200 distinct CDR3 sequences, 5% to 6% of them seen only once. Sample time point: sample taken at primary tumor resection. A total of around 76 untreated early-stage non-small cell lung cancer patients served as donors. This record comes from a study of spatial heterogeneity in lung cancer. Findings and caveats of the study: Tracking of tumor mutation counts was seen in expanded intratumoral alpha and beta TCR counts.

In germline, CDR1 is MNHNY, CDR2 SVGAGI (reference sequence). Trimming cost V 5 bases and J 5 bases; bases outside gene matches: 12. This CDR3 has 16 residues. The genes are TRBV6-6 and TRBJ1-5; 7 nucleotides align to TRBD1. The receptor was derived from a female donor with early-stage non-small cell lung cancer. This material consisted of lung tumor tissue, taken at surgery. The CDR3 loop is CASSHHGTVNYQPQHF. The CDR3 bases are TGTGCCAGCAGTCACCATGGGACAGTTAATTATCAGCCCCAGCATTTT.